The 22 T cell receptor beta chains given below trace back to one sample, sequenced in a study of T cells after yellow fever vaccination. TCRdb used MiXCR to reprocess the 5' RACE reads, holding one entry per CDR3 protein. This table has under 550,000 distinct CDR3 sequences, around a fifth appearing once. Sequenced material: PBMCs, taken about 20 days after the first yellow fever vaccination. These receptors were collected from a man between 18 and 35 years old who received the YFV17D yellow fever vaccine.

This clonotype turned up a few times. The rearrangement links TRBV5-1 to TRBJ1-4; D ambiguous. Trimming removed 2 bases from V and 4 bases from J, with 6 bases in between. The V gene's germline CDR1 is SGHRS and CDR2 YFSETQ. CDR3 length equals 13 residues. CDR3 loop: CASSFRINEKLFF. The CDR3 DNA follows: TGCGCCAGCAGCTTTCGAATTAATGAAAAACTGTTTTTT.

The genes are TRBV7-2 and TRBJ2-3; no firm D call. This CDR3 comprises 12 residues. Germline V gene lookup returns CDR1 SGHTA and CDR2 FQGNSA. The ends were cut back, 7 bases at V and 7 bases at J, with 12 bases in the middle. The DNA for the CDR3 is TGTGCCAGCAAACTTGGCCCATATACGCAGTATTTT. Translated: CASKLGPYTQYF.

V and J are TRBV19 and TRBJ2-1, with TRBD1 matching 8 bases. Germline loops: CDR1 LNHDA, CDR2 SQIVND (reference sequence). The CDR3 loop spans 15 amino acids. V lost 7 bases to trimming and J lost 6 bases; unmatched junction nucleotides: 11. CDR3 coding DNA: TGTGCCAGTATTGCGAAAACAGGGGGGTCCAATGAGCAGTTCTTC. Encoded protein: CASIAKTGGSNEQFF.

This clonotype occurred a few times. This chain uses TRBV4-3 with TRBJ2-1; 8 bases align to TRBD2. Trimming at V came to 0 bases and at J to 4 bases, leaving 11 bases not matched to a gene. The CDR3 has 18 residues. The V gene's germline CDR1 is LGHNA and CDR2 YSLEER. The CDR3 DNA is TGCGCCAGCAGCCAAGATCCCTGGGCTGCGGGGGGTTACAATGAGCAGTTCTTC. This encodes CASSQDPWAAGGYNEQFF.

This clonotype was seen only once. This rearrangement joins TRBV6-1 to TRBJ1-6; tentatively, D is TRBD1 (6 bases). V lost 6 bases to trimming and J lost 7 bases, with 10 bases between them. The CDR3 length is 13 residues. Germline V gene sequence: CDR1 MNHNS, CDR2 SASEGT. The chain's CDR3 is CASRDSLNSPLHF. CDR3 coding DNA: TGTGCCAGCAGGGACAGCTTAAATTCACCCCTCCACTTT.

This sequence joins TRBV27 and TRBJ2-5, with unresolved D. Trimming left V 2 bases short and J 0 bases short, with 4 bases between. The V gene's germline CDR1 is MNHEY and CDR2 SMNVEV (reference sequence). The CDR3 is 13 amino acids. CDR3 nucleotide sequence: TGTGCCAGCAGTTTAAAACACCAAGAGACCCAGTACTTC. Its protein product is CASSLKHQETQYF.

V usage is TRBV9 and J usage is TRBJ2-1; TRBD2 agrees at 7 bases. CDR1 is SGDLS and CDR2 is YYNGEE in the germline V gene. Trimming at V came to 0 bases and at J to 9 bases, leaving 3 bases not matched to a gene. The CDR3 sequence is 13 residues long. The CDR3 loop is CASSVAASGEQFF. The CDR3, as DNA: TGTGCCAGCAGCGTAGCGGCTAGCGGTGAGCAGTTCTTC.

V usage is TRBV5-1 and J usage is TRBJ1-2; maybe TRBD1 (6 bases). Trimming cost V 0 bases and J 5 bases, with 14 bases left between them. The CDR3 has 15 amino acids. CDR1 and CDR2 (germline): SGHRS, YFSETQ. The CDR3 DNA reads as TGCGCCAGCAGCTTGGACAGGGCGGAAATATATGGCTACACCTTC. Translated: CASSLDRAEIYGYTF.

The V and J genes are TRBV27 and TRBJ1-1; D gene ambiguous. V gave up 6 bases and J gave up 2 bases, with 13 bases separating them. This CDR3 is 14 amino acids long. Germline CDR1 and CDR2: MNHEY and SMNVEV (reference sequence). The CDR3 is CASSSLGVNTEAFF. CDR3 DNA sequence: TGTGCCAGCAGCTCTCTTGGGGTAAACACTGAAGCTTTCTTT.

The chain uses TRBV20-1 and TRBJ2-3; perhaps D is TRBD1 or TRBD2 (5 bases each). V was trimmed by 0 bases and J by 4 bases, leaving 14 bases between them. CDR1 DFQATT and CDR2 SNEGSKA come from the germline V gene (reference sequence). The CDR3 has 15 amino acids. CDR3: CSAREAGLGADTQYF. The CDR3 nucleotides are TGCAGTGCTAGAGAGGCGGGTCTGGGGGCAGATACGCAGTATTTT.

This clonotype was counted between two and nine times. The chain has TRBV7-8 and TRBJ2-2; tentative D call: TRBD1 (6 bases). The germline V gene has CDR1 SGHVS and CDR2 FQNEAQ. CDR3 size: 15 residues. Trimming took 5 bases from V and 0 from J, leaving 10 bases between them. The CDR3 here is CASSLGQTNTGELFF. CDR3 DNA: TGTGCCAGCAGCCTGGGACAAACGAACACCGGGGAGCTGTTTTTT.

There are a few counts of this clonotype. The genes are TRBV6-2 or TRBV6-3 and TRBJ2-7; 9 bases line up with TRBD2. The CDR3 length is 14 residues. J gave up 4 bases and V 4 bases, and 5 bases lay outside the gene matches. Germline CDR1 and CDR2: MNHEY and SVGEGT. The CDR3 DNA follows: TGTGCCAGCAGTTTCGGGACTAGCTCGTACGAGCAGTACGTC. Amino acid sequence: CASSFGTSSYEQYV.

This clonotype was found a few times. V and J are TRBV27 and TRBJ2-3, with D unresolved. Trimming took 3 bases from V and 7 from J, leaving 17 bases between them. The CDR3 has 15 amino acids. The germline V gene encodes CDR1 MNHEY and CDR2 SMNVEV (reference sequence). CDR3 amino acids: CASSFRGGKRNTQYF. Written as DNA, the CDR3 is TGTGCCAGCAGTTTCCGAGGTGGGAAGAGGAATACGCAGTATTTT.

The table lists this clonotype with a few counts. This sequence joins TRBV20-1 and TRBJ2-5, with D maybe TRBD2 (5 bases). The ends were cut back, 3 bases at V and 4 bases at J, with 12 bases in the middle. CDR3 size: 13 residues. The germline gives CDR1 DFQATT, CDR2 SNEGSKA (reference sequence). CDR3 amino acids: CSARREFSETQYF. CDR3 nucleotides: TGCAGTGCTAGGAGGGAGTTTTCAGAGACCCAGTACTTC.

The sample holds a few counts of this clonotype. The chain joins TRBV29-1 to TRBJ2-1, with 10 bases identical to TRBD2. The CDR3 is 20 residues long. Germline lookup yields CDR1 SQVTM and CDR2 ANQGSEA. V trimming: 2 bases; J trimming: 1 base; junction bases outside the gene matches: 17. The CDR3 sequence is CSVEPTALPAGGNSYNEQFF. As DNA, the CDR3 is TGCAGCGTTGAACCTACCGCTTTACCAGCGGGGGGGAATTCCTACAATGAGCAGTTCTTC.

There are a few counts of this clonotype. The CDR3 loop reads CASSQPNLDTGELFF. The CDR3 DNA reads as TGCGCCAGCAGCCAACCGAACTTGGACACCGGGGAGCTGTTTTTT. The chain has TRBV4-3 and TRBJ2-2; D remains unclear. The V end lost 2 bases, the J end lost 3 bases, and 10 bases lay between the germline ends. CDR1 and CDR2 (germline): LGHNA, YSLEER. This CDR3 is built from 15 residues.

This clonotype was counted between two and nine times. The chain couples TRBV29-1 to TRBJ2-1; D gene ambiguous. Trimming stripped 4 bases from V and 6 bases from J, with 13 bases between. The CDR3 spans 13 residues. In germline, CDR1 is SQVTM, CDR2 ANQGSEA. DNA of the CDR3: TGCAGCGTTGTTAGGGTCATCACCAATGAGCAGTTCTTC. Protein product: CSVVRVITNEQFF.

This clonotype came up many times. V gene TRBV12-3 or TRBV12-4 combines with J gene TRBJ2-4; no firm D call. Trimming pared 8 bases from V and 5 bases from J, leaving 16 bases between. The CDR3 is made up of 14 amino acids. Here the CDR3 reads CASGLDGVQNIQYF. Here the CDR3 DNA reads TGTGCCAGCGGCCTGGATGGGGTTCAAAACATTCAGTACTTC.

This clonotype came up many times. The chain employs TRBV6-2 or TRBV6-3 and TRBJ2-1; D not certain. The V end lost 6 bases, the J end lost 2 bases, and 11 bases lay between the germline ends. This CDR3 is 14 amino acids long. From germline, CDR1 is MNHEY and CDR2 SVGEGT. The CDR3 here is CASSQDSPYNEQFF. As DNA, the CDR3 is TGTGCCAGCAGCCAAGACTCCCCCTACAATGAGCAGTTCTTC.

Remarks on this clonotype: One end of the junction does not line up with germline, which may come from a read error. This sequence joins TRBV4-1 and TRBJ1-2; the D gene is possibly TRBD1 (6 bases). Germline lookup yields CDR1 MGHRA and CDR2 YSYEKL. The CDR3 consists of 15 residues. The CDR3 is CASSQRGGVENGFTF. As DNA, the CDR3 is TGCGCCAGCAGCCAGAGGGGGGGAGTTGAGAATGGCTTCACCTTC.

This clonotype was detected a few times. This chain links TRBV29-1 with TRBJ1-1; TRBD1 might be the D (5 bases). Trimming left V 8 bases short and J 3 bases short, with 10 bases between. This CDR3 has 11 residues. Germline CDR1 reads SQVTM; CDR2 reads ANQGSEA. The CDR3 region is CSPGGDTEAFF. The CDR3 bases are TGCAGCCCGGGGGGGGACACTGAAGCTTTCTTT.

This clonotype was detected many times. The chain has TRBV5-5 and TRBJ1-2; D is uncertain. The V end lost 0 bases, the J end lost 7 bases, and 13 bases lay between the germline ends. This CDR3 has 14 amino acids. Germline V CDR1 and CDR2: SGHKS, YYEKEE (reference sequence). The DNA for the CDR3 is TGTGCCAGCAGCTTGGAGGTTCGGGGAAGTGGCTACACCTTC. This gives the protein CASSLEVRGSGYTF.